This is a list of T cell receptor beta chains from one sample in a study of shared clonotypes between healthy human individuals. Sequencing used immunoSEQ multiplex PCR; TCRdb keeps in-frame clones, though not all of them. This repertoire shows some 510,000 clones, 79% found once; its top ten account for 10% to 15%. Specimen: PBMCs. Every receptor here comes from a woman between 35 and 50 years old in good health. Some clones in this sample may be carry-over from other donors' samples. The CDR3 runs from the conserved cysteine through the conserved F or W. The D gene is left open where the match is weak. Clone size appears in some rows only: once, few, many, or a class for an expanded clone.

J,D,size,length,V,CDR3,DNA
TRBJ1-1,.,.,14,TRBV9,CASSPRAVGSEAFF,TGTGCCAGCAGTCCCAGGGCGGTAGGATCTGAAGCTTTCTTT
TRBJ2-7,.,many,12,TRBV6-5,CASSLRQLGQYF,TGTGCCAGCAGCCTCCGACAGTTAGGGCAGTACTTC
TRBJ2-2,.,.,14,TRBV7-2,CASSLGSPTGELFF,TGTGCCAGCAGCCTCGGGTCCCCAACCGGGGAGCTGTTTTTT
TRBJ1-1,.,.,14,TRBV7-6,CASSLDRWDTEAFF,TGTGCCAGCAGCTTAGACAGATGGGACACTGAAGCTTTCTTT
TRBJ2-7,.,.,14,TRBV19,CASSMGDWTYEQYF,TGTGCCAGTAGTATGGGCGACTGGACCTACGAGCAGTACTTC
TRBJ2-5,TRBD2,.,14,TRBV18,CASSPTSGKETQYF,TGTGCCAGCTCACCGACTAGCGGAAAAGAGACCCAGTACTTC
TRBJ1-1,.,few,13,TRBV7-9,CASSFTQSTEAFF,TGTGCCAGCAGCTTCACCCAGAGCACTGAAGCTTTCTTT
TRBJ1-1,.,few,13,TRBV19,CASSPRGDGEAFF,TGTGCCAGTAGTCCTCGGGGAGACGGTGAAGCTTTCTTT
TRBJ1-1,.,.,13,TRBV27,CASSYRRNTEAFF,TGTGCCAGCAGCTACCGTCGGAACACTGAAGCTTTCTTT
TRBJ2-1,TRBD1,.,15,TRBV18,CASSPRTGLDNEQFF,TGTGCCAGCTCACCACGGACAGGGTTGGACAATGAGCAGTTCTTC
TRBJ2-4,TRBD1,.,16,TRBV5-1,CASSAQGPAAKNIQYF,TGCGCCAGCAGCGCACAGGGGCCCGCGGCCAAAAACATTCAGTACTTC
TRBJ2-3,.,.,14,TRBV7-2,CASSPGGATDTQYF,TGTGCCAGCAGCCCCGGGGGAGCGACAGATACGCAGTATTTT
TRBJ1-4,.,.,12,TRBV2,CASSDHTRGLFF,TGTGCCAGCAGTGACCATACACGGGGGCTGTTTTTT
TRBJ1-1,.,.,13,TRBV30,CAWARGENTEAFF,TGTGCCTGGGCCCGGGGAGAAAACACTGAAGCTTTCTTT
TRBJ1-2,TRBD1,once,13,TRBV6-1,CASSPDRAGGYTF,TGTGCCAGCAGCCCCGACAGGGCTGGTGGCTACACCTTC
TRBJ2-5,.,.,13,TRBV7-2,CASSLGVQGTQYF,TGTGCCAGCAGCTTAGGAGTACAGGGGACCCAGTACTTC
TRBJ2-7,TRBD2,once,15,TRBV5-1,CASSLGGSESYEQYF,TGCGCCAGCAGCTTAGGCGGGAGTGAATCCTACGAGCAGTACTTC
TRBJ2-1,TRBD2,.,15,TRBV9,CASSATSSSYNEQFF,TGTGCCAGCAGCGCGACTAGCTCCTCGTACAATGAGCAGTTCTTC
TRBJ1-5,TRBD1,few,14,TRBV27,CASSFSTGVQPQHF,TGTGCCAGCAGTTTTTCGACAGGGGTGCAGCCCCAGCATTTT
TRBJ2-7,TRBD2,.,15,TRBV7-2,CASSFMSGASYEQYF,TGTGCCAGCAGCTTTATGAGCGGGGCCTCCTACGAGCAGTACTTC
TRBJ2-2,.,.,14,TRBV7-3,CASSQKQGTGELFF,TGTGCCAGCAGCCAGAAACAGGGCACCGGGGAGCTGTTTTTT
TRBJ2-1,TRBD2,.,15,TRBV27,CASSLGTSGRSEQFF,TGTGCCAGCAGTTTAGGAACTAGCGGCCGGAGTGAGCAGTTCTTC
TRBJ2-2,TRBD1,once,15,TRBV5-1,CASSSDRGRTGELFF,TGCGCCAGCAGCTCCGACAGGGGGAGGACCGGGGAGCTGTTTTTT
TRBJ2-2,.,.,13,TRBV27,CASRGRDTGELFF,TGTGCCAGCAGGGGCAGGGATACCGGGGAGCTGTTTTTT
TRBJ2-7,.,.,14,TRBV11-2,CASTESWARYEQYF,TGTGCCAGCACCGAAAGTTGGGCTCGGTACGAGCAGTACTTC
TRBJ2-4,TRBD1,.,14,TRBV28,CASSLSRTGNIQYF,TGTGCCAGCAGTTTGTCCCGGACAGGGAACATTCAGTACTTC
TRBJ2-7,TRBD2,few,16,TRBV19,CASSIVSGAVSYEQYF,TGTGCCAGTAGTATAGTCAGCGGGGCTGTCTCCTACGAGCAGTACTTC
TRBJ2-7,.,.,12,TRBV18,CASSPTQFEQYF,TGTGCCAGCTCACCCACTCAGTTCGAGCAGTACTTC